The 14 T cell receptor beta chains below come from one sample, sequenced in a study of patients and donors after allogeneic stem cell transplantation. TCRdb redid the calling of the RT-PCR reads with MiXCR, one entry per CDR3 protein. Of about 960,000 distinct CDR3 sequences listed, over 15% were seen once; the top ten hold around 6%. Sample: blood, either unsorted or a sorted T cell fraction (not recorded which). Every receptor here comes from a human donor who was either an allogeneic HSCT recipient or a stem cell or donor lymphocyte infusion donor (not recorded which). It is not recorded whose cells these are; they may come from a transplant donor.

The chain has TRBV5-1 and TRBJ2-7, with 7 nucleotides matching TRBD1. V lost 0 bases, J lost 3 bases, and 3 bases stayed unmatched. Germline-derived CDR1 and CDR2 are SGHRS and YFSETQ. The CDR3 extends over 14 amino acids. The CDR3 loop reads CASSLVGQVYEQYF. CDR3 nucleotides: TGCGCCAGCAGCTTGGTTGGACAGGTCTACGAGCAGTACTTC.

This clonotype was seen a handful of times. The chain is built from TRBV21-1 and TRBJ2-7; the table's D call, TRBD2, has no DNA check behind it. TRBV21-1 is given as a pseudogene. The CDR3 has 17 amino acids. The DNA of the CDR3 is TGTGCCAGCAGCAAAGGGGGGATTGGCGGGAGAGGCTACGAGCAGTACTTC. This encodes CASSKGGIGGRGYEQYF.

Only a few counts were recorded for this clonotype. The CDR3 region is CSVLKQGSNQPQHF. CDR3 nucleotide sequence: TGCAGTGTCCTCAAACAGGGTAGCAATCAGCCCCAGCATTTT. The chain couples TRBV20-1 to TRBJ1-5; possibly TRBD1 for D (6 bases). The V gene lost 7 bases and the J gene lost 0 bases, with 13 bases spanning the gap. CDR3 length: 14 residues. Germline lookup yields CDR1 DFQATT and CDR2 SNEGSKA (reference sequence).

V and J are TRBV3-1 and TRBJ2-2; 8 nucleotides agree with TRBD1. This CDR3 has 16 residues. The V gene's germline CDR1 is LGHDT and CDR2 YNNKEL (reference sequence). V was pared by 2 bases and J by 4 bases, with 6 bases of the junction left unmatched. CDR3 loop: CASSQQGARSTGELFF. CDR3 DNA sequence: TGTGCCAGCAGCCAACAGGGGGCTAGGAGCACCGGGGAGCTGTTTTTT.

The chain couples TRBV24-1 to TRBJ2-3; perhaps D is TRBD1 or TRBD2 (5 bases each). CDR3 length: 13 amino acids. Per the germline V gene, CDR1 is KGHDR and CDR2 is SFDVKD. Trimming took 7 bases from V and 1 from J, leaving 8 bases between them. CDR3 sequence: CATRRGGTDTQYF. The CDR3 DNA follows: TGTGCCACCAGACGAGGGGGCACAGATACGCAGTATTTT.

This chain joins TRBV24-1 and TRBJ2-7, with D perhaps given as TRBD1 or TRBD2 (5 bases each). The CDR3 spans 16 residues. CDR1 is KGHDR and CDR2 is SFDVKD in the germline V gene. The V end lost 4 bases, the J end lost 2 bases, and 17 bases lay between the germline ends. CDR3 bases: TGTGCCACCAGTGACCCGATCCGGGACGGTCCCTACGAGCAGTACTTC. This codes for CATSDPIRDGPYEQYF.

The chain employs TRBV7-3 and TRBJ1-1; D remains unclear. This CDR3 spans 17 amino acids. Trimming took 1 base from V and 0 from J, leaving 15 bases between them. Germline CDR1 SGHTA, CDR2 FQGTGA. The CDR3 DNA sequence: TGTGCCAGCAGCTTAATTCAAGAGGGCCTCATGAACACTGAAGCTTTCTTT. Its translation: CASSLIQEGLMNTEAFF.

The chain links TRBV4-2 to TRBJ1-1; tentatively, D is TRBD1 (5 bases). The CDR3 length is 16 residues. The germline V gene encodes CDR1 LGHNA and CDR2 YNFKEQ. V was shortened by 4 bases and J by 3 bases, with 18 bases between the two germline ends. DNA of the CDR3: TGTGCCAGCAGCCCCTTCCGGAGGGGCAGTGACACTGAAGCTTTCTTT. Translation: CASSPFRRGSDTEAFF.

At least ten counts were recorded for this clonotype. The V gene is TRBV5-6, the J gene TRBJ2-1; 7 nucleotides align to TRBD1. V lost 1 base, J lost 4 bases, and 5 bases stayed unmatched. The CDR3 covers 15 residues. Germline CDR1 is SGHDT and CDR2 is YYEEEE. CDR3 loop: CASSLPGTEYNEQFF. CDR3 coding DNA: TGTGCCAGCAGCTTGCCAGGGACAGAATACAATGAGCAGTTCTTC.

This clonotype has a count of ten or more. The V gene is TRBV12-3 or TRBV12-4, the J gene TRBJ2-1; D gene ambiguous. This CDR3 is built from 15 residues. V was pared by 5 bases and J by 4 bases, with 15 bases between. This chain's CDR3 is CASSTRGIFYNEQFF. The CDR3 DNA sequence: TGTGCCAGCAGTACCAGAGGCATCTTTTACAATGAGCAGTTCTTC.

This clonotype was observed a few times. V is TRBV20-1 and J is TRBJ2-7; 8 nucleotides align to TRBD1. Germline V gives CDR1 DFQATT, CDR2 SNEGSKA (reference sequence). This CDR3 contains 13 residues. The V and J ends lost 5 bases and 4 bases, in that order; junction bases with no gene match: 7. CDR3 protein: CSALTGQDYEQYF. In DNA, the CDR3 is TGCAGTGCTTTGACGGGACAGGATTACGAGCAGTACTTC.

This clonotype has a handful of counts. The gene calls are TRBV25-1 and TRBJ1-1; no reliable D call. In germline, CDR1 is MGHDK, CDR2 SYGVNS. The CDR3 extends over 13 amino acids. The V gene lost 7 bases and the J gene lost 2 bases, with 11 bases spanning the gap. The CDR3 spells CASTPLLNTEAFF. Written as DNA, the CDR3 is TGTGCCAGCACCCCCCTCCTAAACACTGAAGCTTTCTTT.

The V and J genes are TRBV12-5 and TRBJ2-3; D is undetermined. Germline lookup yields CDR1 LGHNT and CDR2 FRNRAP. The V end lost 3 bases, the J end lost 0 bases, and 4 bases lay between the germline ends. This CDR3 is built from 13 residues. CDR3 amino acids: CASGLISTDTQYF. The CDR3 DNA follows: TGTGCTAGTGGTTTAATTAGCACAGATACGCAGTATTTT.

This clonotype has ten or more counts. The CDR3 reads CASSPGGSNQPQHF. The CDR3 nucleotides read TGTGCCAGCAGCCCCGGGGGTAGCAATCAGCCCCAGCATTTT. J is TRBJ1-5 and V is TRBV9; tentatively, D is TRBD1 (5 bases). Trimming pared 4 bases from V and 0 bases from J, leaving 8 bases between. The CDR3 sequence is 14 residues long. CDR1 is SGDLS, CDR2 YYNGEE, per germline.